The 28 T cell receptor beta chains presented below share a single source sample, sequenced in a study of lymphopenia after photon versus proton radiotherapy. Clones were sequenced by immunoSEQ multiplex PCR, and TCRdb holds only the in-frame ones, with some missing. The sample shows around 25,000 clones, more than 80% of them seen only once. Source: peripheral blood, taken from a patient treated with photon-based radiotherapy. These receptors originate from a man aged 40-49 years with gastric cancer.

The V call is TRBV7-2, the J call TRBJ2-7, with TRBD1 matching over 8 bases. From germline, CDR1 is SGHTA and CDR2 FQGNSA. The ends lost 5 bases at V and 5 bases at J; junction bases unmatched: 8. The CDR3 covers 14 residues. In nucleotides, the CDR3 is TGTGCCAGCAGCCCTCAGGGGGCTACCGACGAGCAGTACTTC. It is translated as CASSPQGATDEQYF.

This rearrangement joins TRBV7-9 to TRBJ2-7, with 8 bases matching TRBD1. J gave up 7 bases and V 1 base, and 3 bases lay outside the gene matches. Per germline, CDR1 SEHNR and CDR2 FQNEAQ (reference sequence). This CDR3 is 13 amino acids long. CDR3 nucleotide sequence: TGTGCCAGCAGCTTAGATGGGACAGGTGAGCAGTACTTC. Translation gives CASSLDGTGEQYF.

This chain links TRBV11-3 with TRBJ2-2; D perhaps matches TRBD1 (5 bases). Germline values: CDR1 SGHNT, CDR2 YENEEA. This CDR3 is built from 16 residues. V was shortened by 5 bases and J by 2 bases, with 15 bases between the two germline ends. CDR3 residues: CASSPGHLANTGELFF. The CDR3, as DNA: TGTGCCAGCAGCCCCGGACACCTCGCTAACACCGGGGAGCTGTTTTTT.

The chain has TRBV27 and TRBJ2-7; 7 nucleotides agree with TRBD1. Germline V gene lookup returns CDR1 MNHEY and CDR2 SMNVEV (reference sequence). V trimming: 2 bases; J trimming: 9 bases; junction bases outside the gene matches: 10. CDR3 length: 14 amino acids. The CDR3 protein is CASSLTRQGRVQYF. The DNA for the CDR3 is TGTGCCAGCAGTTTAACCCGACAGGGTAGAGTGCAGTACTTC.

This chain's CDR3 is CAWSVRQGITEAFF. The CDR3 region has the DNA TGTGCCTGGAGTGTACGACAGGGGATCACTGAAGCTTTCTTT. V is TRBV30 and J is TRBJ1-1; 8 bases match TRBD1. After removal of 0 bases from V and 4 bases from J, the junction contained 4 bases not matched to a gene. This CDR3 has 14 residues. In germline, CDR1 is GTSNPN, CDR2 SVGIG (reference sequence).

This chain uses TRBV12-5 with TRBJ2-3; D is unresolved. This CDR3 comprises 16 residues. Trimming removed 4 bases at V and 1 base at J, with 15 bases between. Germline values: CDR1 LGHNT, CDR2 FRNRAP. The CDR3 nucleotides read TGTGCTAGTGGTTCTGGCCTGGACGCGGGCACAGATACGCAGTATTTT. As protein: CASGSGLDAGTDTQYF. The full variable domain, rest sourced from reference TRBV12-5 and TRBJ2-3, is DARVTQTPRHKVTEMGQEVTMRCQPILGHNTVFWYRQTMMQGLELLAYFRNRAPLDDSGMPKDRFSAEMPDATLATLKIQPSEPRDSAVYFCASGSGLDAGTDTQYFGPGTRLTVL.

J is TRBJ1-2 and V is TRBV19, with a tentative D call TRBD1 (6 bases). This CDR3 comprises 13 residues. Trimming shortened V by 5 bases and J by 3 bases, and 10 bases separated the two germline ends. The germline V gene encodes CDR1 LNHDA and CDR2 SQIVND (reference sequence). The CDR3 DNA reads TGTGCCAGTAGTCCACAGGGTGACTATGGCTACACCTTC. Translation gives CASSPQGDYGYTF.

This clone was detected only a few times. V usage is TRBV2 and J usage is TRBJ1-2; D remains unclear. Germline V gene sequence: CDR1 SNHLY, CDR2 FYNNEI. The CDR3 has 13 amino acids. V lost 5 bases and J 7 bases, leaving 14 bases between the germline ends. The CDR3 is CASSTASIGGYTF. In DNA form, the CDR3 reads TGTGCCAGCAGTACGGCCTCGATCGGTGGCTACACCTTC.

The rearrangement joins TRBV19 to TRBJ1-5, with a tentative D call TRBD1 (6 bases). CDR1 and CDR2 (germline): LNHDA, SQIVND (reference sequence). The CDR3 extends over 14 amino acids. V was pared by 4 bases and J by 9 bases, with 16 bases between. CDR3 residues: CASSTGETGRPQHF. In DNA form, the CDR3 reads TGTGCCAGTAGTACCGGAGAGACAGGCCGGCCCCAGCATTTT.

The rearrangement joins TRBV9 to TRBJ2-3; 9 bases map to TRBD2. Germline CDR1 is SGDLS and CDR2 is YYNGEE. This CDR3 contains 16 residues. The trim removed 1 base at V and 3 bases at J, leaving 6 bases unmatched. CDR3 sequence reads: CASSVSASGDTDTQYF. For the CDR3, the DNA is TGTGCCAGCAGCGTATCGGCTAGCGGGGATACAGATACGCAGTATTTT.

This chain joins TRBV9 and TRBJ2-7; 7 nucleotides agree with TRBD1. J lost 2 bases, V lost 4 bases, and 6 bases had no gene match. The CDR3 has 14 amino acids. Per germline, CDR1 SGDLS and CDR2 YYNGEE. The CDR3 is CASSPRTGAYEQYF. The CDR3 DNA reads TGTGCCAGCAGCCCCCGGACAGGCGCCTACGAGCAGTACTTC.

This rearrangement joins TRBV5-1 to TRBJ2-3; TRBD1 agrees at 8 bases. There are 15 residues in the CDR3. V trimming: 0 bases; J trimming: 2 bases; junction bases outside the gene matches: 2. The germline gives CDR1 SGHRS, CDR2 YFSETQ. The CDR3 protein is CASSLGGQVTDTQYF. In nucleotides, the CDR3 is TGCGCCAGCAGCTTGGGGGGACAGGTCACAGATACGCAGTATTTT.

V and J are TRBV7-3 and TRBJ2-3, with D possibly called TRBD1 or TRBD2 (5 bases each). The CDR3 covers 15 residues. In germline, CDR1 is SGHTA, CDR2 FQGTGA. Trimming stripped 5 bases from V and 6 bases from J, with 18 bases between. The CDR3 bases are TGTGCCAGCAGCGAGACCGGGACCCTCGGCGATACGCAGTATTTT. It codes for CASSETGTLGDTQYF.

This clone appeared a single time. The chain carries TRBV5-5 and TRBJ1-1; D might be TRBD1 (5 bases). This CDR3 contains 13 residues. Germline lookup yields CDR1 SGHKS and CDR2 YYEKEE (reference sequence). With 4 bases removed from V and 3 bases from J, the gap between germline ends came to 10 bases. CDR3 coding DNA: TGTGCCAGCAGCACCCGACAGTACACTGAAGCTTTCTTT. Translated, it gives CASSTRQYTEAFF. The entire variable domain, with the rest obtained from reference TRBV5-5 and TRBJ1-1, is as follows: DAGVTQSPTHLIKTRGQQVTLRCSPISGHKSVSWYQQVLGQGPQFIFQYYEKEERGRGNFPDRFSARQFPNYSSELNVNALLLGDSALYLCASSTRQYTEAFFGQGTRLTVV.

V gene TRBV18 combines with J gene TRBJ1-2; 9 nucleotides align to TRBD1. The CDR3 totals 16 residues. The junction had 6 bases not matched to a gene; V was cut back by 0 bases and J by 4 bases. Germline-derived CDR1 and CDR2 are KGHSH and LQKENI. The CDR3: CASSPPGTGTAYGYTF. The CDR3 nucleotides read TGTGCCAGCTCACCACCCGGGACAGGGACCGCCTATGGCTACACCTTC.

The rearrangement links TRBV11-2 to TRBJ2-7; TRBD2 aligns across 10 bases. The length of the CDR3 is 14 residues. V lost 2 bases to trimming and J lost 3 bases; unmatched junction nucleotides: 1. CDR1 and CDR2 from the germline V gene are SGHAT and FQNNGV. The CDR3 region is CASSLLAGDYEQYF. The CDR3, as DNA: TGTGCCAGCAGCTTACTAGCGGGGGACTACGAGCAGTACTTC.

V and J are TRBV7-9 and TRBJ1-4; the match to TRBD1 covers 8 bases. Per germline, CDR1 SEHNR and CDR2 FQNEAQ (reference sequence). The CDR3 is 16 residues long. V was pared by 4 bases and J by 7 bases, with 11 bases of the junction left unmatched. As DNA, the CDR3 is TGTGCCAGCAGCTCCCCCGGGCAGGGGGCTGGTGAAAAACTGTTTTTT. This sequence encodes CASSSPGQGAGEKLFF.

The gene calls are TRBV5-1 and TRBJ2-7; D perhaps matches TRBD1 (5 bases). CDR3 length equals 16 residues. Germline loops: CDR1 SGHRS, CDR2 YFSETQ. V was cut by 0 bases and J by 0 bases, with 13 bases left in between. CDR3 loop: CASSLVAGQSSYEQYF. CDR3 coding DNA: TGCGCCAGCAGCTTGGTAGCAGGGCAAAGCTCCTACGAGCAGTACTTC.

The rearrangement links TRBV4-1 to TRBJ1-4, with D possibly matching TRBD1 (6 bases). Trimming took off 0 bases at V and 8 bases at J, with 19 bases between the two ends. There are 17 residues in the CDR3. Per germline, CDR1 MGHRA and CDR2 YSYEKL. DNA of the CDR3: TGCGCCAGCAGCCAAGAACGGGACAACAGGGTTAGAGAAAAACTGTTTTTT. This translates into CASSQERDNRVREKLFF.

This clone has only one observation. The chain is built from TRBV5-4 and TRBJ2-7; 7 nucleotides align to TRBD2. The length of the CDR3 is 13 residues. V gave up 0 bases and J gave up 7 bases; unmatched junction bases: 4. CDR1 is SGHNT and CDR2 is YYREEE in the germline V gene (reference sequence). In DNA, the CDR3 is TGTGCCAGCAGCTTGGACCCGGGGGGAGAGCAGTACTTC. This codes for CASSLDPGGEQYF. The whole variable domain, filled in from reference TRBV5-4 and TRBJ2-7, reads ETGVTQSPTHLIKTRGQQVTLRCSSQSGHNTVSWYQQALGQGPQFIFQYYREEENGRGNFPPRFSGLQFPNYSSELNVNALELDDSALYLCASSLDPGGEQYFGPGTRLTVT.

The CDR3 protein is CASSLGSCLAATCDTQYF. Here the CDR3 DNA reads TGTGCCAGCAGCTTAGGGTCGTGCCTAGCGGCCACCTGTGATACGCAGTATTTT. The chain joins TRBV7-4 to TRBJ2-3, with 7 bases that match TRBD2. Looked up from germline, CDR1 is SGHVT and CDR2 is SQSDAQ. The CDR3 is 18 residues long. V shed 1 base and J 6 bases; nucleotides not matched to a gene: 16.

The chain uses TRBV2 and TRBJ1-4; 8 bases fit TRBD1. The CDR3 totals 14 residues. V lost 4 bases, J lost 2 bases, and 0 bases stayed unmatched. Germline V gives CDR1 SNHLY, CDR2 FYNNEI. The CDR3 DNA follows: TGTGCCAGCAGTGGGACAGGGACTAATGAAAAACTGTTTTTT. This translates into CASSGTGTNEKLFF.

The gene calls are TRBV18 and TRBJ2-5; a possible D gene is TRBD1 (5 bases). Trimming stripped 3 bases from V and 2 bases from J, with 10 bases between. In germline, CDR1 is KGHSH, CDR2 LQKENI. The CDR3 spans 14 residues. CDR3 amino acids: CASSPQGAQETQYF. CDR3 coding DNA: TGTGCCAGCTCACCCCAGGGTGCTCAAGAGACCCAGTACTTC.

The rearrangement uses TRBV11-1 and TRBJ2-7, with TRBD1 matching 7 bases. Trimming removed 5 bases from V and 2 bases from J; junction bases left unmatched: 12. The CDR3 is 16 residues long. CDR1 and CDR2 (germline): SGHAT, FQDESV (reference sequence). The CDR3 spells CASSHETGLRTYEQYF. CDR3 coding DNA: TGTGCCAGCAGCCACGAGACAGGGCTGCGGACCTACGAGCAGTACTTC.

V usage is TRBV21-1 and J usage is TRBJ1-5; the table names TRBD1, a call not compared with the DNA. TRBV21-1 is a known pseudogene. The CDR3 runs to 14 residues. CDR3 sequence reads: CASTKSGPEQPQHF. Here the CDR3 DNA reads TGTGCCAGCACCAAGTCAGGGCCGGAGCAGCCCCAGCATTTT.

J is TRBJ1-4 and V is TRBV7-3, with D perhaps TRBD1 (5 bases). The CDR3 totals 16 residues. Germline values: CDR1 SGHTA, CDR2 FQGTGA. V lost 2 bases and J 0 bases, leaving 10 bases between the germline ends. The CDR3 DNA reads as TGTGCCAGCAGCTTAGCCGTCAGGGCAACTAATGAAAAACTGTTTTTT. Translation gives CASSLAVRATNEKLFF.

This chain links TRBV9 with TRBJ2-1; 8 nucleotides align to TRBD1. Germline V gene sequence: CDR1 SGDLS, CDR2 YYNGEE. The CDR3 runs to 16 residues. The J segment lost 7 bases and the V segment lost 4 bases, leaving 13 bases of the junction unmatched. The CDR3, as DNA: TGTGCCAGCAGCCCGGACGCGGGACAGGCGTATAATGAGCAGTTCTTC. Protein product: CASSPDAGQAYNEQFF.

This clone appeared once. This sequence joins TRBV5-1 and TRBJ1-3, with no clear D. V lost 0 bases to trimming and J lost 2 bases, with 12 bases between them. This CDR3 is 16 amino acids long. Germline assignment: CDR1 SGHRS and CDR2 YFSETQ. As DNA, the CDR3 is TGCGCCAGCAGCTTGGCGGCAGCTTTTACTGGAAACACCATATATTTT. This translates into CASSLAAAFTGNTIYF.